A selection of T cell receptor beta chains follows, all from one sample in a study of blood T cells in healthy people across ages. TCRdb used MiXCR to reprocess the 5' RACE reads, holding one entry per CDR3 protein. The top ten hold under 65% of the sample, which has about 380,000 distinct CDR3 sequences, about 52% seen once. The sequenced material came from blood. The receptor set was obtained from a man aged 55 to 70 in good health. Each CDR3 is given with its conserved first and last residue. D genes are given only for firm matches. The listing skips clone size in some rows; elsewhere it reads once, few, many or a size class.

TRBV7-2	.	.	TRBJ2-7	CASSTAGLAAYEQYF	TGTGCCAGCAGCACGGCGGGACTGGCGGCCTACGAGCAGTACTTC
TRBV11-2	.	.	TRBJ2-7	CASSSTGLSYNEQYF	TGTGCCAGCAGCTCCACGGGCCTTTCCTACAATGAGCAGTACTTC
TRBV29-1	.	TRBD1	TRBJ1-2	CSVELRTGVWGYTF	TGCAGCGTTGAATTGCGGACAGGGGTTTGGGGCTACACCTTC
TRBV7-2	few	.	TRBJ1-2	CASSWLDSNYGYTF	TGTGCCAGCAGCTGGTTGGACAGTAACTATGGCTACACCTTC
TRBV6-5	.	.	TRBJ1-1	CASSKAGARGEAFF	TGTGCCAGCAGCAAAGCGGGGGCGCGCGGGGAAGCTTTCTTT
TRBV20-1	few	.	TRBJ2-1	CSARGSYNVTQFF	TGCAGTGCTAGAGGGTCCTACAATGTCACCCAGTTCTTC
TRBV4-2	few	TRBD1	TRBJ1-2	CASSQVGTGEDYGYTF	TGTGCCAGCAGCCAGGTGGGGACAGGGGAGGACTATGGCTACACCTTC
TRBV6-6	.	TRBD2	TRBJ2-3	CASDLAGGQVDTQYF	TGTGCCAGCGATCTAGCGGGGGGGCAGGTGGATACGCAGTATTTT
TRBV13	few	.	TRBJ2-1	CASSLRAPPANEQFF	TGTGCCAGCAGCTTAAGGGCACCACCAGCAAATGAGCAGTTCTTC
TRBV20-1	few	.	TRBJ2-5	CSARDGAAERETQYF	TGCAGTGCTAGAGATGGAGCAGCCGAGCGAGAGACCCAGTACTTC
TRBV10-3	.	.	TRBJ2-7	CAISDGTDDYEQYF	TGTGCCATCAGTGACGGGACGGATGACTACGAGCAGTACTTC
TRBV4-2	.	.	TRBJ2-3	CASSLSPSTDTQYF	TGTGCCAGCAGCCTTTCCCCGAGCACAGATACGCAGTATTTT
TRBV7-2	.	TRBD2	TRBJ2-3	CASRRSGSADTQYF	TGTGCCAGCAGGAGGAGCGGGAGCGCGGATACGCAGTATTTT
TRBV6-6	few	.	TRBJ2-7	CASSDKGGIYEQYF	TGTGCCAGCAGCGACAAGGGGGGAATCTACGAGCAGTACTTC
TRBV5-1	.	TRBD2	TRBJ2-7	CASSFGGLAAYEQYF	TGCGCCAGCAGCTTTGGGGGACTAGCGGCCTACGAGCAGTACTTC
TRBV28	.	.	TRBJ2-3	CASSWIEGGTQYF	TGTGCCAGCAGTTGGATAGAGGGGGGTACGCAGTATTTT
TRBV7-2	.	.	TRBJ2-2	CASSFQQTNTGELFF	TGTGCCAGCAGCTTCCAACAGACGAACACCGGGGAGCTGTTTTTT
TRBV4-2	.	TRBD1	TRBJ2-1	CASSQKQGCDEQFF	TGTGCCAGCAGCCAAAAACAGGGGTGTGATGAGCAGTTCTTC
TRBV2	.	TRBD1	TRBJ2-1	CARGQGANEQFF	TGTGCCAGAGGACAGGGGGCAAATGAGCAGTTCTTC
TRBV4-2	.	.	TRBJ2-7	CASSQEISTYEQYF	TGTGCCAGCAGCCAAGAGATTTCTACCTACGAGCAGTACTTC
TRBV6-6	.	TRBD1	TRBJ1-5	CASTDRRGRGQPQHF	TGTGCCAGCACCGACCGCAGGGGGCGCGGTCAGCCCCAGCATTTT
TRBV29-1	.	.	TRBJ2-4	CSVFDHTKNIQYF	TGCAGCGTGTTCGACCATACCAAAAACATTCAGTACTTC
TRBV11-1	few	.	TRBJ1-6	CASSSERPGSSYNSPLHF	TGTGCCAGCAGCTCTGAGAGACCGGGGAGCTCCTATAATTCACCCCTCCACTTT
TRBV29-1	few	TRBD1	TRBJ1-2	CSVKSTGGFGYTF	TGCAGCGTCAAGAGTACAGGGGGCTTTGGCTACACCTTC
TRBV7-3	once	TRBD2	TRBJ2-3	CASSMGGGYTDTQYF	TGTGCCAGCAGTATGGGCGGGGGATACACAGATACGCAGTATTTT
TRBV5-8	few	.	TRBJ1-2	CASSRIKGDYGYTF	TGTGCCAGCAGTAGGATAAAGGGCGACTATGGCTACACCTTC
TRBV29-1	.	TRBD1	TRBJ2-1	CSVEWLGQGYNEQFF	TGCAGCGTTGAATGGTTGGGACAGGGCTACAATGAGCAGTTCTTC
TRBV6-6	.	.	TRBJ2-4	CASRGGIPKNIQYF	TGTGCCAGCAGGGGCGGGATCCCCAAAAACATTCAGTACTTC
TRBV29-1	.	TRBD2	TRBJ2-1	CSVGSGKPDGEQFF	TGCAGCGTTGGAAGCGGGAAACCGGACGGGGAGCAGTTCTTC
TRBV7-6	.	TRBD2	TRBJ2-3	CASSGLAGGISTDTQYF	TGTGCCAGCAGCGGGTTAGCGGGGGGCATTAGCACAGATACGCAGTATTTT
TRBV10-3	.	.	TRBJ2-7	CAISELGGVRVGGYEQYF	TGTGCCATCAGTGAATTGGGCGGTGTGAGGGTGGGGGGCTACGAGCAGTACTTC
TRBV4-1	.	.	TRBJ2-3	CASSYELKDTQYF	TGCGCCAGCAGCTACGAACTAAAGGATACGCAGTATTTT
TRBV25-1	.	.	TRBJ1-6	CASSSGPDNSPLHF	TGTGCCAGCAGTTCGGGACCAGATAATTCACCCCTCCACTTT
TRBV5-6	.	TRBD2	TRBJ2-7	CASSSASGSYEQYF	TGTGCCAGCAGCTCGGCTAGCGGGAGTTACGAGCAGTACTTC
TRBV10-3	few	.	TRBJ2-5	CAINDDGQETQYF	TGTGCCATAAATGACGACGGCCAAGAGACCCAGTACTTC
TRBV7-2	.	.	TRBJ2-7	CASSLGPGGTYEQYF	TGTGCCAGCAGCTTGGGGCCAGGCGGAACCTACGAGCAGTACTTC
TRBV6-2/TRBV6-3	.	.	TRBJ1-5	CASTPNAGGNQPQHF	TGTGCCAGCACCCCGAACGCCGGGGGCAATCAGCCCCAGCATTTT
TRBV5-4	once	.	TRBJ2-2	CASSLGRVQTGELFF	TGTGCCAGCAGCTTGGGTAGGGTCCAAACCGGGGAGCTGTTTTTT
TRBV5-1	.	.	TRBJ2-7	CASSSSGTSAYEQYF	TGCGCCAGCAGCTCCTCCGGGACATCCGCCTACGAGCAGTACTTC
TRBV6-1	.	.	TRBJ1-2	CASSEGRRTTPYGYTF	TGTGCCAGCAGTGAGGGACGCCGCACGACACCATATGGCTACACCTTC
TRBV7-8	.	TRBD2	TRBJ2-2	CASSPRTRVMNTGELFF	TGTGCCAGCAGCCCGAGGACTAGGGTAATGAACACCGGGGAGCTGTTTTTT
TRBV20-1	few	TRBD1	TRBJ2-1	CSVRGDRANEQFF	TGCAGTGTTAGGGGGGACAGGGCGAATGAGCAGTTCTTC
TRBV7-2	once	TRBD2	TRBJ2-4	CASSRLAGAYERYF	TGTGCCAGTAGTAGACTAGCGGGAGCCTACGAGCGGTACTTC
TRBV20-1	many	.	TRBJ2-1	CSASRDRFNEQFF	TGCAGTGCTAGTCGGGACCGTTTTAATGAGCAGTTCTTC
TRBV18	.	.	TRBJ2-3	CASSPSYSTDTQYF	TGTGCCAGCTCACCGAGTTACAGCACAGATACGCAGTATTTT
TRBV7-6	.	.	TRBJ2-1	CASSLTGYHDIYNEQFF	TGTGCCAGCAGCTTAACGGGCTACCACGATATTTACAATGAGCAGTTCTTC
TRBV7-9	many	TRBD2	TRBJ2-7	CASSRSGGAGYEQYF	TGTGCCAGCAGCCGTAGCGGGGGGGCCGGGTACGAGCAGTACTTC
TRBV6-5	few	.	TRBJ2-6	CASSQGTGANVLTF	TGTGCCAGCAGTCAGGGAACTGGGGCCAACGTCCTGACTTTC
TRBV27	few	TRBD1	TRBJ1-6	CASTPDRGRNSPLHF	TGTGCCAGCACCCCCGACAGGGGGCGGAATTCACCCCTCCACTTT
TRBV7-8	.	TRBD1	TRBJ2-1	CANSSDRGEQFF	TGTGCCAACAGCTCCGACAGGGGAGAGCAGTTCTTC
TRBV4-3	once	.	TRBJ2-5	CASSQDQGETQYF	TGCGCCAGCAGCCAAGATCAGGGAGAGACCCAGTACTTC
TRBV6-6	.	TRBD1	TRBJ2-7	CASTPDRAYEQYF	TGTGCCAGCACCCCGGACAGGGCCTACGAGCAGTACTTC
TRBV6-1	.	TRBD2	TRBJ2-5	CASSEGRGDQETQYF	TGTGCCAGCAGTGAAGGCCGGGGGGACCAAGAGACCCAGTACTTC
TRBV20-1	.	.	TRBJ2-7	CSASRGGAYEQYF	TGCAGTGCTAGTAGAGGGGGGGCCTACGAGCAGTACTTC
TRBV7-2	few	.	TRBJ2-4	CASSLDRGIQYF	TGTGCCAGCAGCTTAGATAGGGGCATTCAGTACTTC
TRBV28	.	.	TRBJ2-5	CASSHYPRGRSETQYF	TGTGCCAGCAGTCACTACCCTCGGGGGCGCTCGGAGACCCAGTACTTC
TRBV20-1	.	.	TRBJ1-2	CSASSPGGYGYTF	TGCAGTGCTAGTAGTCCGGGTGGCTATGGCTACACCTTC